A single sample gave rise to the 6 T cell receptor beta chains below, sequenced in a study of memory CD8 T cells in hepatitis C reinfection. The data were produced by immunoSEQ multiplex PCR, yet TCRdb's version contains in-frame clones alone and is incomplete. The sample records tens of thousands of clones, approximately 92% being singletons. The time point: late/post reinfection, 12 to 24 weeks after detection. No in vitro expansion preceded TCR sequencing of the sorted cells. The specimen sequenced was naive CD8+ T cells sorted from blood. These receptors originate from a man between 18 and 29 years old with hepatitis C virus infection.

V usage is TRBV7-7 and J usage is TRBJ2-1, with 8 bases lining up with TRBD2. CDR3 length: 14 residues. Germline V gives CDR1 SSHAT, CDR2 FNYEAQ (reference sequence). V was clipped by 1 base and J by 9 bases; unmatched bases: 5. CDR3 DNA: TGTGCCAGCAGCTTAGGAGCGGGAGCCAGTGAGCAGTTCTTC. Translating gives CASSLGAGASEQFF.

V is TRBV27 and J is TRBJ1-5; 8 nucleotides match TRBD1. CDR1 and CDR2 (germline): MNHEY, SMNVEV (reference sequence). CDR3 length equals 19 residues. V gave up 5 bases and J gave up 3 bases; unmatched junction bases: 18. The chain's CDR3 is CASSPNTGTGLGYNQPQHF. Here the CDR3 DNA reads TGTGCCAGCAGTCCCAATACCGGGACAGGTCTTGGTTACAATCAGCCCCAGCATTTT.

This sequence joins TRBV10-3 and TRBJ2-2; 11 bases fit TRBD2. The V segment lost 1 base and the J segment 7 bases; nucleotides outside the gene matches: 5. This CDR3 is 16 amino acids long. The germline gives CDR1 ENHRY, CDR2 SYGVKD. The CDR3 is CAISEFSGGAVGELFF. The CDR3 DNA is TGTGCCATCAGTGAGTTTAGCGGGGGGGCCGTCGGGGAGCTGTTTTTT.

This clone has a single count. CDR3 in amino acids: CASSASGTADTQYF. CDR3 nucleotides: TGTGCCAGCAGTGCTAGCGGGACCGCAGATACGCAGTATTTT. This chain uses TRBV7-2 with TRBJ2-3, with 9 bases identical to TRBD2. The CDR3 totals 14 residues. Germline CDR1 and CDR2: SGHTA and FQGNSA. The V segment lost 6 bases and the J segment 4 bases; nucleotides outside the gene matches: 5.

The chain has TRBV29-1 and TRBJ2-3, with 9 bases that match TRBD2. Germline CDR1 SQVTM, CDR2 ANQGSEA. The length of the CDR3 is 19 residues. With V trimmed by 5 bases and J by 3 bases, 21 bases remained unmatched. As DNA, the CDR3 is TGCAGCGTTTACCCGACCGGGGAGGGCGGGAGGGCTATTACAGATACGCAGTATTTT. Encoded protein: CSVYPTGEGGRAITDTQYF.

The V call is TRBV4-2, the J call TRBJ2-5, with 13 bases fitting TRBD2. The CDR3 is made up of 18 amino acids. Germline CDR1 is LGHNA and CDR2 is YNFKEQ. The V segment lost 1 base and the J segment 1 base; nucleotides outside the gene matches: 6. CDR3 region: CASSQVLAGGVVQETQYF. The CDR3 DNA sequence: TGTGCCAGCAGCCAAGTACTAGCGGGGGGGGTAGTCCAAGAGACCCAGTACTTC.